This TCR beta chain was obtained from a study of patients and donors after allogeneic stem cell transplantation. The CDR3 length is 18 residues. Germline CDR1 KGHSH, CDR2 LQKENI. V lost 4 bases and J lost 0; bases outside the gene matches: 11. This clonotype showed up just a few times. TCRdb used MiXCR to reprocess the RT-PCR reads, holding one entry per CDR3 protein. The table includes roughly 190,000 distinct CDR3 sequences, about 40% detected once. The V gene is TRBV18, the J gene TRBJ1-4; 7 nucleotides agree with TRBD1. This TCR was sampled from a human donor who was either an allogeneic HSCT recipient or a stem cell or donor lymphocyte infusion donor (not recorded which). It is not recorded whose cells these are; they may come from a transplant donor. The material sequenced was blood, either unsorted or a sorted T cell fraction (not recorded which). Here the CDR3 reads CASSLVDRECATNEKLFF. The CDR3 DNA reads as TGTGCCAGCTCACTAGTTGACAGGGAGTGTGCAACTAATGAAAAACTGTTTTTT.